This T cell receptor beta chain was recovered during a study of OX40 agonist ivuxolimab in advanced cancers. About the investigation overall: Ivuxolimab was an agonistic, fully human IgG2 monoclonal antibody directed against OX40 (CD134), a costimulatory receptor. The dose-escalation cohort was around 84% male with a mean age of roughly 60 years, ranging from roughly 23 to 90. Of the 50 or so patients in dose escalation, some 20 had hepatocellular carcinoma, some 15 had melanoma, 9 had renal cell carcinoma and 9 had head and neck cancer. Patients were allowed to have had prior anti-PD-1, anti-PD-L1 or anti-CTLA-4 therapy, and 30% to 40% of the dose-escalation patients had previously received checkpoint inhibitors. Intravenous ivuxolimab was administered to patients every 2 weeks at six dose levels: 0.01, 0.1, 0.3, 1.5, 3 and 10 mg/kg. The paper covers the monotherapy dose-escalation part of the phase I ivuxolimab trial, which included N of about 56 patients. Three dose-escalation patients achieved partial responses, one with hepatocellular carcinoma and two with cutaneous melanoma. The point of sequencing TCRbeta in the periphery was to test whether ivuxolimab changed TCR sequence diversity and drove clonal T-cell expansion. Points the paper makes about the study in general: Antigen specificity was not determined for the clonally expanded peripheral T cells. Low levels of normalized T-cell clonal expansion were also seen in some nonresponding patients. In the 0.1-3.0 mg/kg groups, partial responders had among the lowest normalized peripheral clonal expansion, particularly in CD8+ T cells. At doses of 0.1 to 3.0 mg/kg, clonal expansion of both CD4+ and CD8+ blood T cells was observed from baseline to week 6. After ivuxolimab, more expanded clones were found on average in CD8+ T cells than in CD4+ T cells.

Patients with a history of autoimmune disease or receiving systemic immunosuppression were excluded from the trial. Peripheral blood for TCR sequencing was drawn from every dose cohort at baseline, at cycle 4 day 1 and at cycle 7 day 1. Samples came from an open-label, multicenter, first-in-human phase I dose-escalation trial of ivuxolimab. Adults with locally advanced or metastatic melanoma, renal cell, hepatocellular, or head and neck squamous cell carcinoma were enrolled in the trial. CD4+ and CD8+ T cells were sorted separately from peripheral blood before TCR sequencing. As to this clone: There is no known antigen for this receptor. No base qualities exist here, and no much larger clone lies one base off it.

The trim is 0 bases for V and 3 bases for J, with a gap of 9 bases between the germline ends. CDR3 length: 14 amino acids, cysteine to phenylalanine. The only DNA kept is the CDR3, 42 bases in frame from the first base. As encoded in the germline V gene, CDR1 is SGHTA while CDR2 is FQGNSA. Genomic DNA was isolated from the sorted cells so that the TCRbeta CDR3 region could be sequenced. TCRbeta CDR3 regions were sequenced using the immunoSEQ Assay. TCRdb mirrors the immuneACCESS table, restricted to in-frame sequences. Some clones are absent from its copies; in checked studies, under half trace to an unresolved V gene, and the reason for the others is unknown. The sample profile shows around 77,000 clones; just over 90% of them were found once. Around 4.8% of the sample lies in the top ten.

Material: CD4+ or CD8+ T cells sorted from blood, obtained in a trial of the OX40 agonist ivuxolimab. This TCR derives from an adult with an advanced solid tumor such as melanoma, head and neck, liver or kidney cancer. The chain uses TRBV7-2 and TRBJ2-7; the D gene is not confidently resolved. The CDR3 sequence is CASSLARGGYEQYF. At the DNA level, the sequence is TGTGCCAGCAGCTTAGCTCGCGGCGGCTACGAGCAGTACTTC. Where the CDR3 stops, the reference TRBV7-2 and TRBJ2-7 genes take over; the full variable domain is GAGVSQSPSNKVTEKGKDVELRCDPISGHTALYWYRQSLGQGLEFLIYFQGNSAPDKSGLPSDRFSAERTGGSVSTLTIQRTQQEDSAVYLCASSLARGGYEQYFGPGTRLTVT.